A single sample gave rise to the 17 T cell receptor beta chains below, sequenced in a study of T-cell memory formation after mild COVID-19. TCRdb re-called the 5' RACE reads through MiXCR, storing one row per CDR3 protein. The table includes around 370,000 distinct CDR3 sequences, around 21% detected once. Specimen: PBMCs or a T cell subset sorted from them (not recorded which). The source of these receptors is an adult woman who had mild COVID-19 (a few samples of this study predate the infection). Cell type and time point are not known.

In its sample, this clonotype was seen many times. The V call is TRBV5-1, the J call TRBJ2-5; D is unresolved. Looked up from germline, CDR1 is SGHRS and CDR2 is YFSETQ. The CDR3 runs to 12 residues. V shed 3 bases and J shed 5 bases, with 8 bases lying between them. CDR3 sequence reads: CASSSRLETQYF. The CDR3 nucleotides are TGCGCCAGCAGCTCTAGGTTGGAGACCCAGTACTTC.

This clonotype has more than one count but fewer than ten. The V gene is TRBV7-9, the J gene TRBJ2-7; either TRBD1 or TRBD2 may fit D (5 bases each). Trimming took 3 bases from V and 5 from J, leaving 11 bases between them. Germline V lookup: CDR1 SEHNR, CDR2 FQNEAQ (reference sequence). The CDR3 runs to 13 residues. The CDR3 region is CASSLSGPNEQYF. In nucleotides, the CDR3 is TGTGCCAGCAGCTTGTCGGGACCAAACGAGCAGTACTTC.

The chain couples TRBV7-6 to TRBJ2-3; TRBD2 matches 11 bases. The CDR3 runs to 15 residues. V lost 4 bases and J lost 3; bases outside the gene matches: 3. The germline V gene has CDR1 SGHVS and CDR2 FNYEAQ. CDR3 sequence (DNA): TGTGCCAGCAGCTCACTAGCGGGAGAAACAGATACGCAGTATTTT. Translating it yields CASSSLAGETDTQYF.

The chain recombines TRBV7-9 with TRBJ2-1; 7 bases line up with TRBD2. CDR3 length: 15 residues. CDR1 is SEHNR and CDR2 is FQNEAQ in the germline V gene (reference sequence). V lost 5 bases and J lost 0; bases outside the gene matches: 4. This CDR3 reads CASSTSGISYNEQFF. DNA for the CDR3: TGTGCCAGCAGCACAAGCGGGATCTCCTACAATGAGCAGTTCTTC.

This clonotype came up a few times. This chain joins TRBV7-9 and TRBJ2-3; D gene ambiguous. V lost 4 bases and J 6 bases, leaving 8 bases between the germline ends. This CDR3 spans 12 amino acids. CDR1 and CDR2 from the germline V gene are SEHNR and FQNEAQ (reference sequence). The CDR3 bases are TGTGCCAGCAGCTCAATATATGATACGCAGTATTTT. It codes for CASSSIYDTQYF. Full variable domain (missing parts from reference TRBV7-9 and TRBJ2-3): DTGVSQNPRHKITKRGQNVTFRCDPISEHNRLYWYRQTLGQGPEFLTYFQNEAQLEKSRLLSDRFSAERPKGSFSTLEIQRTEQGDSAMYLCASSSIYDTQYFGPGTRLTVL.

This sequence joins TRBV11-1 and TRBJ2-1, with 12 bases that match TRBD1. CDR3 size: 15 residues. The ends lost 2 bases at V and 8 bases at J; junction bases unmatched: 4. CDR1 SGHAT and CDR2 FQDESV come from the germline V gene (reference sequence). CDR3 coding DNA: TGTGCCAGCAGCTTACGGGACAGGGGGCAGGATGAGCAGTTCTTC. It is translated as CASSLRDRGQDEQFF.

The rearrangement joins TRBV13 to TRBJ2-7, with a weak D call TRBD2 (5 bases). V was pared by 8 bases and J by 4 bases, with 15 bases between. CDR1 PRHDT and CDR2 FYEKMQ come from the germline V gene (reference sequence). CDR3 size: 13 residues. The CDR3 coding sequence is TGTGCCAGCGGAGGATCGCGAAGGTACGAGCAGTACTTC. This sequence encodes CASGGSRRYEQYF. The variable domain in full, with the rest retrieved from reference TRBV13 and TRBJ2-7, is AAGVIQSPRHLIKEKRETATLKCYPIPRHDTVYWYQQGPGQDPQFLISFYEKMQSDKGSIPDRFSAQQFSDYHSELNMSSLELGDSALYFCASGGSRRYEQYFGPGTRLTVT.

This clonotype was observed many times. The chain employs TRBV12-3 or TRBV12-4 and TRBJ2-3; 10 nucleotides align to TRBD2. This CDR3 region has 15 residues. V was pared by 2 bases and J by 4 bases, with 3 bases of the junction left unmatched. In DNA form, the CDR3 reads TGTGCCAGCAGTTTATTAGCGGGGGGTCCAGATACGCAGTATTTT. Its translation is CASSLLAGGPDTQYF.

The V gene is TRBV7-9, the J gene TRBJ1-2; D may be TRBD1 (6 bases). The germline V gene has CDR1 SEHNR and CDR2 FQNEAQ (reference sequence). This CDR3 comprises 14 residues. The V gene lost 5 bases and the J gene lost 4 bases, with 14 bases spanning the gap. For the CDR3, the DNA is TGTGCCAGCAGCCCGACAGGAACCTTCTATGGCTACACCTTC. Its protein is CASSPTGTFYGYTF.

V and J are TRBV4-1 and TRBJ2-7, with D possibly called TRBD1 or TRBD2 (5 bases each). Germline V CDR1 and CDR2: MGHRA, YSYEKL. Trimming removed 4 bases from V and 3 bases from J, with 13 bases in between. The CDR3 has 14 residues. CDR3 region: CASSPSGADYEQYF. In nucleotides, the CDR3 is TGCGCCAGCAGCCCGTCCGGGGCAGACTACGAGCAGTACTTC.

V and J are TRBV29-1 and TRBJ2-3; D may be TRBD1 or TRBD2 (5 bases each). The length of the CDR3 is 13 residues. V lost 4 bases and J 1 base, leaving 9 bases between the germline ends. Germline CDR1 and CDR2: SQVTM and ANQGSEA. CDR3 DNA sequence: TGCAGCGTTGCTAGGGACGGCACAGATACGCAGTATTTT. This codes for CSVARDGTDTQYF.

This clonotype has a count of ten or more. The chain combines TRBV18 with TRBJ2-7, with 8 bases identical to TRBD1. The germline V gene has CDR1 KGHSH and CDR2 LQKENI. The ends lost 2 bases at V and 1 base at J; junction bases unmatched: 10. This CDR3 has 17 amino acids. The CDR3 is CASSPKLLTGGSYEQYF. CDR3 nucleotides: TGTGCCAGCTCACCAAAATTGCTAACAGGGGGGTCCTACGAGCAGTACTTC.

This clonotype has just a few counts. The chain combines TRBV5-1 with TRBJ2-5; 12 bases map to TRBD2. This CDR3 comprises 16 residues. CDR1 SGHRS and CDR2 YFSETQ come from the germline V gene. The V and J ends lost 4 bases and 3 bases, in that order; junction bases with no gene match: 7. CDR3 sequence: CASSDPRLAGEETQYF. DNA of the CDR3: TGCGCCAGCAGCGATCCGAGACTAGCGGGGGAAGAGACCCAGTACTTC.

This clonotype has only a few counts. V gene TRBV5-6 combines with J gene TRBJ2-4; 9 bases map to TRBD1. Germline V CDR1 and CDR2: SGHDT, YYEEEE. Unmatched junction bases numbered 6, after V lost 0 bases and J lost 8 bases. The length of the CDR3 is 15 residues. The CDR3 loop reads CASSLEGTGSDIQYF. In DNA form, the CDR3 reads TGTGCCAGCAGCTTGGAGGGGACAGGGAGCGACATTCAGTACTTC.

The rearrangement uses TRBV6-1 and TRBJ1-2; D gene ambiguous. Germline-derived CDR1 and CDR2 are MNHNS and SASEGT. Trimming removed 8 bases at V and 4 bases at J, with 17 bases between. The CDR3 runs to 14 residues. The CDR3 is CASVGVPTGYGYTF. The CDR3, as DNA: TGTGCCAGCGTTGGTGTCCCGACGGGCTATGGCTACACCTTC.

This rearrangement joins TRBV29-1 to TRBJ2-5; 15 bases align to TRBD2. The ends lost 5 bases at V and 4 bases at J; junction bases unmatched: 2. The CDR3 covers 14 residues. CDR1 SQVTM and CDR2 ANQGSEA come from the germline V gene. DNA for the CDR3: TGCAGCGTTTGGACTAGCGGGAGGGGAGAGACCCAGTACTTC. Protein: CSVWTSGRGETQYF.

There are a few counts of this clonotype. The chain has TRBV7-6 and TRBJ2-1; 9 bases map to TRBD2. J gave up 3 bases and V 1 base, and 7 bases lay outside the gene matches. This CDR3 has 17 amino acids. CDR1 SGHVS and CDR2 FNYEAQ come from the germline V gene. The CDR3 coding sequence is TGTGCCAGCAGCTTAGGACGTGGCGGGAGGGTCTACAATGAGCAGTTCTTC. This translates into CASSLGRGGRVYNEQFF.